This TCR beta chain was identified during a study of OX40 agonist ivuxolimab in advanced cancers. With 5 bases removed from V and 0 bases from J, the gap between germline ends came to 15 bases. Germline assignment: CDR1 SGHNT and CDR2 YENEEA. CDR3 size: 16 residues. TCRdb keeps only in-frame clones here, not all; method: immunoSEQ multiplex PCR. The profile shows about 60,000 clones, around four fifths of them singletons. The chain combines TRBV11-3 with TRBJ2-3; weak D call: TRBD1 (6 bases). This TCR was recovered from an adult with an advanced solid tumor such as melanoma, head and neck, liver or kidney cancer. The source was CD4+ or CD8+ T cells sorted from blood, collected in a trial of the OX40 agonist ivuxolimab. The CDR3 nucleotides are TGTGCCAGCAGCGGTGGGACATTACGGAGCACAGATACGCAGTATTTT. Translated, it gives CASSGGTLRSTDTQYF.